The 2 T cell receptor beta chains below all came from one sample that was sequenced in a study of Ad26.COV2.S vaccination and SARS-CoV-2 variants. Sample treatment: 19 received Ad26.COV2.S at low or high dose, single or two shots; about five received placebo; per-sample allocation not given. Specimens were obtained on day 63 following the first vaccine or placebo injection. Libraries were prepared by immunoSEQ multiplex PCR; TCRdb keeps only in-frame clonotypes and omits some of them. The sample lists some 420,000 clones; approximately 88% were seen once. The sample here was peripheral blood, taken in a trial of Ad26.COV2.S vaccine versus placebo. The receptors were gathered from a person aged 18-65 years who received the Ad26.COV2.S COVID-19 vaccine or a placebo.

This chain connects TRBV4-3 to TRBJ2-3, with TRBD2 as a possible D gene (7 bases). The CDR3 runs to 17 residues. V lost 0 bases, J lost 5 bases, and 18 bases lay in between. Per germline, CDR1 LGHNA and CDR2 YSLEER. The CDR3 nucleotides read TGCGCCAGCAGCCAAGATCCCCGTGGGGGGGCAGGAGATACGCAGTATTTT. This codes for CASSQDPRGGAGDTQYF.

This chain connects TRBV4-3 to TRBJ2-3; 10 bases align to TRBD2. The CDR3 totals 18 residues. Germline V gene sequence: CDR1 LGHNA, CDR2 YSLEER. The V and J ends lost 0 bases and 0 bases, in that order; junction bases with no gene match: 6. In nucleotides, the CDR3 is TGCGCCAGCAGCCAAGAGCCTAGCGGGGGCCTTAGCACAGATACGCAGTATTTT. It specifies CASSQEPSGGLSTDTQYF.